This note documents a single T cell receptor (beta chain) sequence. Germline CDR1 reads MGHRA; CDR2 reads YSYEKL. V was clipped by 2 bases and J by 2 bases, with 12 bases between them. The length of the CDR3 is 15 residues. The sample belongs to a study of Graves' ophthalmopathy and Graves' hyperthyroidism. Study-level information: In this cohort's terms, stable hyperthyroidism meant no ophthalmopathy by 18 months of follow-up.

The TCR beta CDR3 regions underwent amplification from RNA transcripts. RT-PCR in the first round used HTBI primers; a second-round multiplex PCR followed. TCRdb ran MiXCR on the multiplex PCR reads and lists one entry per CDR3 protein. The table shows about 600,000 distinct CDR3 sequences, with under 40% occurring only once. This sequence originates from an adult man with Graves' hyperthyroidism. The sample consisted of peripheral blood or thyroid tissue (not recorded which). The gene calls are TRBV4-1 and TRBJ1-1, with D perhaps matching TRBD1 (6 bases). In DNA form, the CDR3 reads TGCGCCAGCAGCCAACCGGACAGCTTAAACACTGAAGCTTTCTTT. This codes for CASSQPDSLNTEAFF.